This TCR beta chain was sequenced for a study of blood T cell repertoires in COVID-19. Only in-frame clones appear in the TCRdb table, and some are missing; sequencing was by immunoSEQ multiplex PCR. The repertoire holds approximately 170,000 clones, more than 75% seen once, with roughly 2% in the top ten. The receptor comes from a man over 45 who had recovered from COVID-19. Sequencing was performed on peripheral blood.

This chain's CDR3 is CSVDMVAGGTGELFF. CDR3 in DNA: TGCAGCGTTGATATGGTAGCGGGGGGCACCGGGGAGCTGTTTTTT. V usage is TRBV29-1 and J usage is TRBJ2-2; 10 bases are a match to TRBD2. Germline-derived CDR1 and CDR2 are SQVTM and ANQGSEA. J gave up 4 bases and V 3 bases, and 5 bases lay outside the gene matches. The CDR3 is 15 residues long.